Below are 22 T cell receptor beta chains sequenced from a single sample in a study of a mutant IDH1 vaccine in newly diagnosed glioma (dated by TCRdb to about 2021). Sample time point, as interpreted from the label and publication: week 23, last vaccination. A 20-mer mutant IDH1 peptide at 300 micrograms in Montanide made up each vaccine dose, which was injected subcutaneously together with topical imiquimod. The library was obtained by the immunoSEQ multiplex PCR assay. TCRdb carries this immuneACCESS record with in-frame sequences only. Its versions omit some clonotypes, under half of them owing to an unresolved V gene in the studies checked, with the rest unexplained. Across this sample there are approximately 70,000 clones, with 75% to 90% seen only once. Together, the top ten hold 13% of the sample. These TCRs are of unknown antigen specificity. This sample comprised PBMCs, obtained from a glioma patient whose treatment included an IDH1 peptide vaccine. Receptor source: a man aged 18 to 29 with glioma.

This chain connects TRBV4-3 to TRBJ2-4; D not resolved. The ends were cut back, 0 bases at V and 0 bases at J, with 15 bases in the middle. Germline V gene lookup returns CDR1 LGHNA and CDR2 YSLEER. The length of the CDR3 is 18 residues. CDR3 nucleotide sequence: TGCGCCAGCAGCCAAGATGGGGTAGGATGGCTAGCCAAAAACATTCAGTACTTC. Protein: CASSQDGVGWLAKNIQYF.

This clone is a singleton in its sample. The chain carries TRBV15 and TRBJ2-7, with 7 bases aligning to TRBD1. Germline CDR1 reads LNHNV; CDR2 reads YYDKDF (reference sequence). V lost 3 bases to trimming and J lost 2 bases; unmatched junction nucleotides: 7. This CDR3 has 15 residues. The chain's CDR3 is CATSSGTVLPYEQYF. The CDR3, as DNA: TGTGCCACCAGCAGTGGGACAGTCCTCCCCTACGAGCAGTACTTC.

The V gene is TRBV10-1, the J gene TRBJ2-3; TRBD2 aligns across 7 bases. Germline CDR1 is WNHNN and CDR2 is SYGVQD (reference sequence). J was trimmed by 4 bases and V by 0 bases; bases with no gene match: 16. This CDR3 is built from 19 residues. CDR3 region: CASSESGGGQLSDSDTQYF. CDR3 bases: TGCGCCAGCAGTGAGTCGGGGGGAGGGCAGTTGAGCGACTCAGATACGCAGTATTTT.

The chain is built from TRBV5-1 and TRBJ2-5; 10 nucleotides line up with TRBD2. This CDR3 comprises 14 residues. CDR1 and CDR2 (germline): SGHRS, YFSETQ. J lost 5 bases, V lost 0 bases, and 1 base had no gene match. The CDR3 DNA reads TGCGCCAGCAGCTTGGCTAGCGGGAGCGAGACCCAGTACTTC. Translated, it gives CASSLASGSETQYF.

V usage is TRBV5-6 and J usage is TRBJ1-6; D gene uncertain. This CDR3 spans 14 amino acids. V dropped 0 bases and J dropped 9 bases, with 10 bases sitting between them. Germline lookup yields CDR1 SGHDT and CDR2 YYEEEE. The CDR3 region is CASSLATSISPLHF. The CDR3, as DNA: TGTGCCAGCAGCTTGGCAACCTCGATTTCACCCCTCCACTTT.

The chain uses TRBV27 and TRBJ1-5; 10 bases line up with TRBD1. V was pared by 5 bases and J by 2 bases, with 3 bases of the junction left unmatched. This CDR3 spans 15 amino acids. Germline V gene data show CDR1 as MNHEY and CDR2 as SMNVEV (reference sequence). CDR3 residues: CASSLDRGGNQPQHF. The CDR3, as DNA: TGTGCCAGCAGTCTGGACAGGGGGGGCAATCAGCCCCAGCATTTT.

This clone has more than one count but fewer than ten. The chain employs TRBV30 and TRBJ1-1; D remains ambiguous. CDR1 GTSNPN and CDR2 SVGIG come from the germline V gene (reference sequence). CDR3 length: 13 amino acids. Trimming pared 2 bases from V and 0 bases from J, leaving 7 bases between. The CDR3 sequence: CAWSPPLNTEAFF. In DNA form, the CDR3 reads TGTGCCTGGAGTCCACCTTTGAACACTGAAGCTTTCTTT.

V and J are TRBV5-1 and TRBJ2-3, with 8 bases fitting TRBD1. There are 14 residues in the CDR3. Germline assignment: CDR1 SGHRS and CDR2 YFSETQ. J was trimmed by 1 base and V by 7 bases; bases with no gene match: 5. CDR3 protein: CASGGQGGTDTQYF. CDR3 nucleotides: TGCGCCAGCGGCGGACAGGGAGGCACAGATACGCAGTATTTT.

The DNA of the CDR3 is TGTGCCAGCAGCGCCGACAGTTATAATTCACCCCTCCACTTT. Translating gives CASSADSYNSPLHF. The chain uses TRBV9 and TRBJ1-6; perhaps TRBD1 as D (5 bases). Germline values: CDR1 SGDLS, CDR2 YYNGEE. V was trimmed by 3 bases and J by 4 bases, leaving 8 bases between them. CDR3 length: 14 amino acids.

The chain combines TRBV4-1 with TRBJ2-6; D assignment may be TRBD1 or TRBD2 (5 bases each). Trimming cost V 4 bases and J 2 bases, with 12 bases left between them. This CDR3 is built from 16 residues. Germline CDR1 is MGHRA and CDR2 is YSYEKL. The CDR3 spells CASSLGGGTGANVLTF. CDR3 DNA sequence: TGCGCCAGCAGCCTGGGTGGGGGAACTGGGGCCAACGTCCTGACTTTC.

This clone has just a few counts. This rearrangement joins TRBV28 to TRBJ1-5; 9 bases map to TRBD1. V dropped 6 bases and J dropped 7; count of bases not matched to a gene: 10. Per germline, CDR1 MDHEN and CDR2 SYDVKM. The CDR3 is made up of 15 amino acids. The CDR3 DNA reads TGTGCCAGCAGCCCCGGGACAGGGATTGGGCAGCCCCAGCATTTT. Translating gives CASSPGTGIGQPQHF.

V and J are TRBV18 and TRBJ1-1; maybe TRBD1 (6 bases). The V end lost 3 bases, the J end lost 0 bases, and 14 bases lay between the germline ends. The CDR3 totals 16 residues. The germline V gene has CDR1 KGHSH and CDR2 LQKENI. Written as DNA, the CDR3 is TGTGCCAGCTCACCGCTAGGACAGCTTATGAACACTGAAGCTTTCTTT. It yields the protein CASSPLGQLMNTEAFF. The full variable domain, its missing parts supplied by reference TRBV18 and TRBJ1-1, is NAGVMQNPRHLVRRRGQEARLRCSPMKGHSHVYWYRQLPEEGLKFMVYLQKENIIDESGMPKERFSAEFPKEGPSILRIQQVVRGDSAAYFCASSPLGQLMNTEAFFGQGTRLTVV.

The chain employs TRBV6-6 and TRBJ2-5, with no clear D. V shed 2 bases and J shed 0 bases, with 4 bases lying between them. CDR1 is MNHNY, CDR2 SVGAGI, per germline (reference sequence). The CDR3 is made up of 13 amino acids. The CDR3 spells CASSYRYQETQYF. In DNA form, the CDR3 reads TGTGCCAGCAGTTACAGGTACCAAGAGACCCAGTACTTC.

The chain joins TRBV19 to TRBJ1-2, with D perhaps matching TRBD1 (6 bases). Looked up from germline, CDR1 is LNHDA and CDR2 is SQIVND (reference sequence). V was pared by 3 bases and J by 5 bases, with 10 bases between. The CDR3 runs 13 residues. The chain's CDR3 is CASSIEGVYGYTF. CDR3 nucleotides: TGTGCCAGTAGTATCGAGGGGGTTTATGGCTACACCTTC.

The CDR3 sequence: CAWSSPGMRTGELFF. The CDR3 DNA follows: TGTGCCTGGAGTTCCCCCGGGATGAGGACCGGGGAGCTGTTTTTT. This rearrangement joins TRBV30 to TRBJ2-2; D might be TRBD2 (5 bases). Trimming shortened V by 2 bases and J by 5 bases, and 15 bases separated the two germline ends. This CDR3 is 15 amino acids long. Germline V gives CDR1 GTSNPN, CDR2 SVGIG (reference sequence).

The CDR3 region is CASSSAGPEAGNTIYF. As DNA, the CDR3 is TGTGCCAGCAGTTCGGCGGGCCCGGAGGCCGGAAACACCATATATTTT. The chain combines TRBV28 with TRBJ1-3; D unresolved. Trimming shortened V by 4 bases and J by 4 bases, and 17 bases separated the two germline ends. This CDR3 spans 16 amino acids. The germline V gene has CDR1 MDHEN and CDR2 SYDVKM.

This chain links TRBV9 with TRBJ1-4, with 7 bases lining up with TRBD1. The CDR3 is made up of 18 amino acids. Germline V CDR1 and CDR2: SGDLS, YYNGEE. V lost 0 bases and J lost 4; bases outside the gene matches: 12. CDR3 residues: CASSVAGGQWAYNEKLFF. Written as DNA, the CDR3 is TGTGCCAGCAGCGTAGCTGGGGGACAGTGGGCCTATAATGAAAAACTGTTTTTT.

The chain employs TRBV27 and TRBJ1-2, with no clear D. Trimming removed 10 bases at V and 0 bases at J, with 21 bases between. Germline V lookup: CDR1 MNHEY, CDR2 SMNVEV (reference sequence). The CDR3 is 16 amino acids. CDR3 amino acids: CATSRSSLTANYGYTF. The CDR3 nucleotides read TGTGCCACCTCGCGAAGCAGCTTAACAGCTAACTATGGCTACACCTTC.

The V and J genes are TRBV7-6 and TRBJ1-1; D gene unclear. This CDR3 has 14 amino acids. The V end was cut by 4 bases, the J end by 3 bases, with 12 bases between. The germline CDR1 and CDR2 sequences are SGHVS and FNYEAQ. CDR3 in amino acids: CASSSTVRDTEAFF. The DNA for the CDR3 is TGTGCCAGCAGCTCAACAGTTAGGGACACTGAAGCTTTCTTT.

V gene TRBV5-5 combines with J gene TRBJ1-2; 7 bases fit TRBD1. The CDR3 runs to 16 residues. V lost 4 bases and J lost 4; bases outside the gene matches: 13. Looked up from germline, CDR1 is SGHKS and CDR2 is YYEKEE (reference sequence). This chain's CDR3 is CASSPTDRAIFYGYTF. For the CDR3, the DNA is TGTGCCAGCAGCCCTACAGACAGGGCTATCTTCTATGGCTACACCTTC.

Of note for this clone: Germline is not matched at one junction end, which may reflect a read error. The V call is TRBV6-6, the J call TRBJ1-5; unclear D gene. This CDR3 comprises 13 residues. The germline gives CDR1 MNHNY, CDR2 SVGAGI (reference sequence). This chain's CDR3 is CASSPPGNQPQHF. CDR3 in DNA: TGTGCCAGCAGTCCTCCCGGCAACCAGCCCCAGCATTTT.

This chain links TRBV6-6 with TRBJ1-2; tentative D call: TRBD1 (5 bases). Germline CDR1 is MNHNY and CDR2 is SVGAGI (reference sequence). The CDR3 is 13 amino acids. Trimming took off 5 bases at V and 5 bases at J, with 12 bases between the two ends. The CDR3 sequence is CASSEDTPYGYTF. For the CDR3, the DNA is TGTGCCAGCAGTGAGGACACCCCTTATGGCTACACCTTC.